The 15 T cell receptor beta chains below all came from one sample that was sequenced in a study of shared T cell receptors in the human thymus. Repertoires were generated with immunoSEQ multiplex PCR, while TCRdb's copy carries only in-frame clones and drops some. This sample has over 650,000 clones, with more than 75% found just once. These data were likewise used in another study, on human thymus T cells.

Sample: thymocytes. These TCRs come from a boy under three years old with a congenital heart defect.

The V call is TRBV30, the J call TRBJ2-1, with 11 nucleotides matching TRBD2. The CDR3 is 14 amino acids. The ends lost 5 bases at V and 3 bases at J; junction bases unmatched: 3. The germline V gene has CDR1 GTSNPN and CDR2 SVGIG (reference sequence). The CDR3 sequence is CAWGLAGVYNEQFF. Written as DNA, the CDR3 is TGTGCCTGGGGACTAGCGGGTGTCTACAATGAGCAGTTCTTC.

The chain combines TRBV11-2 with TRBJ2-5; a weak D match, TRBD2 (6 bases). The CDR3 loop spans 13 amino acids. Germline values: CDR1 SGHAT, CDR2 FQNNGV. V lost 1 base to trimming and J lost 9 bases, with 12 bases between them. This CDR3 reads CASSLVAGFSQYF. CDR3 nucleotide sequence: TGTGCCAGCAGCTTAGTGGCGGGGTTTTCCCAGTACTTC.

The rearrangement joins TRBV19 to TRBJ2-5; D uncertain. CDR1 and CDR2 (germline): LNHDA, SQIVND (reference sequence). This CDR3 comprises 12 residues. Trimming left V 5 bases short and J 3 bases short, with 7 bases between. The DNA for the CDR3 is TGTGCCAGTAGTTACAACAAAGAGACCCAGTACTTC. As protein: CASSYNKETQYF. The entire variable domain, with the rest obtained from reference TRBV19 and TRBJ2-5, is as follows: DGGITQSPKYLFRKEGQNVTLSCEQNLNHDAMYWYRQDPGQGLRLIYYSQIVNDFQKGDIAEGYSVSREKKESFPLTVTSAQKNPTAFYLCASSYNKETQYFGPGTRLLVL.

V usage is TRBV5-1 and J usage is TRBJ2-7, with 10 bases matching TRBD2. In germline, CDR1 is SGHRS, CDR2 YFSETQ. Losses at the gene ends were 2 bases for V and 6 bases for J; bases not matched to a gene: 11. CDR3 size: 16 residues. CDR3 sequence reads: CASSFGQGAGGGEQYF. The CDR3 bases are TGCGCCAGCAGCTTCGGCCAGGGAGCGGGGGGGGGCGAGCAGTACTTC.

The CDR3 protein is CASSSPFTGGVNTEAFF. The CDR3 region has the DNA TGTGCCAGCAGCTCGCCCTTCACAGGGGGCGTGAACACTGAAGCTTTCTTT. The chain recombines TRBV7-9 with TRBJ1-1; 9 bases agree with TRBD1. The J segment lost 0 bases and the V segment lost 4 bases, leaving 9 bases of the junction unmatched. Germline V gene data show CDR1 as SEHNR and CDR2 as FQNEAQ (reference sequence). The CDR3 is 17 amino acids.

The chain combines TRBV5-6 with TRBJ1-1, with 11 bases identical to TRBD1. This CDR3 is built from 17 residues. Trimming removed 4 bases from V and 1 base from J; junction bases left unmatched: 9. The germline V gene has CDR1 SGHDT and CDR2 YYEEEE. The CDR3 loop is CASSPPGQGEKNTEAFF. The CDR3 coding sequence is TGTGCCAGCAGCCCACCGGGACAGGGGGAGAAGAACACTGAAGCTTTCTTT.

The CDR3: CAWSDGQGYEQYF. The CDR3 DNA follows: TGTGCCTGGAGCGATGGACAGGGCTACGAGCAGTACTTC. The chain uses TRBV30 and TRBJ2-7; 8 bases are shared with TRBD1. V was pared by 3 bases and J by 3 bases, with 4 bases of the junction left unmatched. The germline CDR1 and CDR2 sequences are GTSNPN and SVGIG (reference sequence). There are 13 residues in the CDR3.

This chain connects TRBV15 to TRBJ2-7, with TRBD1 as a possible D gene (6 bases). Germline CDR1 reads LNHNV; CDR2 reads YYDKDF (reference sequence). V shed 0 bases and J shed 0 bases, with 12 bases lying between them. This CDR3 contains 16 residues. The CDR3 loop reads CATSRDPQGISYEQYF. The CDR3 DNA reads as TGTGCCACCAGCAGAGACCCTCAGGGGATCTCCTACGAGCAGTACTTC. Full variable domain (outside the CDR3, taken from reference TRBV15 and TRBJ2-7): DAMVIQNPRYQVTQFGKPVTLSCSQTLNHNVMYWYQQKSSQAPKLLFHYYDKDFNNEADTPDNFQSRRPNTSFCFLDIRSPGLGDTAMYLCATSRDPQGISYEQYFGPGTRLTVT.

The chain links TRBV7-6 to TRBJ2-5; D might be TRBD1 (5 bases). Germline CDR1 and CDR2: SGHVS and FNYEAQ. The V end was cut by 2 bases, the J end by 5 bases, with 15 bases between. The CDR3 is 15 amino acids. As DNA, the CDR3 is TGTGCCAGCAGCTTAAATGGCCAGGGTAACGAGACCCAGTACTTC. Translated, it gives CASSLNGQGNETQYF.

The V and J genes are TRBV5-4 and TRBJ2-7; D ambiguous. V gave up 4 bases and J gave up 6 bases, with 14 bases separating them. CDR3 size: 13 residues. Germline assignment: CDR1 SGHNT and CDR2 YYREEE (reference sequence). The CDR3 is CASSHDLDSEQYF. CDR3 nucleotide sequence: TGTGCCAGCAGCCACGACCTAGACTCCGAGCAGTACTTC.

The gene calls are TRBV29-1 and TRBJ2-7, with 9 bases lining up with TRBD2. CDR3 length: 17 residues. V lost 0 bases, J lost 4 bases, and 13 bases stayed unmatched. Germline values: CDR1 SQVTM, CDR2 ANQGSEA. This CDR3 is CSVEDWQGGGELYEQYF. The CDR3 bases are TGCAGCGTTGAAGATTGGCAAGGCGGGGGGGAACTTTACGAGCAGTACTTC.

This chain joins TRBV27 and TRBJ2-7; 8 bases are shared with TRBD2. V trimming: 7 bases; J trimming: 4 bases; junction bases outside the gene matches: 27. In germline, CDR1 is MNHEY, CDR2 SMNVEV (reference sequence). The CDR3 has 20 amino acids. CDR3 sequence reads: CASTPGGRPLTGGPLYEQYF. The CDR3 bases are TGTGCCAGCACCCCGGGAGGGCGACCTTTGACGGGAGGGCCTTTGTACGAGCAGTACTTC.

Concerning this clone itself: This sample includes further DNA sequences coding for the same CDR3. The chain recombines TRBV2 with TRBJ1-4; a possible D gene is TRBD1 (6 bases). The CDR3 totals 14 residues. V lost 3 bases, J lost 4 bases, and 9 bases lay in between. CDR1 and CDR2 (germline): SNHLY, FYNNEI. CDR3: CASSERGINEKLFF. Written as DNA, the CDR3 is TGTGCCAGCAGTGAGAGGGGGATTAATGAAAAACTGTTTTTT.

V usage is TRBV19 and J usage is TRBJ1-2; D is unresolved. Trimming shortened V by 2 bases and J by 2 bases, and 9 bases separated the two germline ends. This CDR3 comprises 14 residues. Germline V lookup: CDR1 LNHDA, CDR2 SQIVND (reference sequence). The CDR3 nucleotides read TGTGCCAGTAGTATAATTGGCGGCAACTATGGCTACACCTTC. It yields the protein CASSIIGGNYGYTF.

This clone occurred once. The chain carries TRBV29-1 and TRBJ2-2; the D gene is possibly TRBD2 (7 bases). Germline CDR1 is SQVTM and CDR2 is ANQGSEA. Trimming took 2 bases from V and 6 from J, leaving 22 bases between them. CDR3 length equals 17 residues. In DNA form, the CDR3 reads TGCAGCGTTGAAATCGTACAGGGAGGGGGATCCGCCGGGGAGCTGTTTTTT. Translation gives CSVEIVQGGGSAGELFF.